This is a list of T cell receptor beta chains from one sample in a study of graft-versus-host responses after intestinal transplantation. Sequencing was performed with immunoSEQ multiplex PCR; in TCRdb, only in-frame clones are kept and a portion is missing. The sample includes about 54,000 clones, 91% of them seen just once. Here the sequenced sample was PBMCs, taken nearly 670 days after intestinal transplant. The receptor set was obtained from a human patient who received an intestinal transplant, so some T cells may come from the graft donor. The CDR3 runs from the conserved cysteine through the conserved F or W. The order of the fields is J gene, clone size, V gene, D gene, CDR3 DNA, CDR3 protein. A D gene is named only where the DNA matches it firmly. Size tells how often a clone was seen (once, few, many) or the class of an expanded clone, and some rows leave it out.

TRBJ1-5,-,TRBV18,-,TGTGCCAGCTCGCCTCAAGAAAATCAGCCCCAGCATTTT,CASSPQENQPQHF
TRBJ1-1,-,TRBV28,-,TGTGCCAGCAGTTTGGTGGCCAACACTGAAGCTTTCTTT,CASSLVANTEAFF
TRBJ2-5,-,TRBV5-6,-,TGTGCCAGCAGCTCCATGGCGGTTCAGGAGACCCAGTACTTC,CASSSMAVQETQYF
TRBJ1-1,-,TRBV6-5,-,TGTGCCAGCAGTTACTCGTACCGGAACACTGAAGCTTTCTTT,CASSYSYRNTEAFF
TRBJ2-3,-,TRBV4-2,-,TGTGCCGGCAGCCAGGCTAGCGAGTTTAGAGATACGCAGTATTTT,CAGSQASEFRDTQYF
TRBJ2-5,once,TRBV9,TRBD2,TGTGCCAGCAGCCCCCGAGGACGGGGGGGCGGGGAGACCCAGTACTTC,CASSPRGRGGGETQYF
TRBJ2-1,-,TRBV5-1,-,TGCGCCAGCAGCTTGCCTAAGTCGGGGCAGTACAATGAGCAGTTCTTC,CASSLPKSGQYNEQFF
TRBJ1-1,-,TRBV18,-,TGTGCCAGCTCACCAAAAGGGACTGAAGCTTTCTTT,CASSPKGTEAFF
TRBJ2-1,once,TRBV7-9,TRBD2,TGTGCCAGCAGCGGGACTAGCGGCTACAATGAGCAGTTCTTC,CASSGTSGYNEQFF
TRBJ2-7,once,TRBV7-8,-,TGTGCCAGCAGCTCCTCCCTTACAAGGGAAGGGCAGTACTTC,CASSSSLTREGQYF
TRBJ2-3,-,TRBV30,-,TGTGCCTGCCTCGGTTACACAGATACGCAGTATTTT,CACLGYTDTQYF
TRBJ1-1,-,TRBV7-9,-,TGTGCCAGCAGCCCCTTCCGGTTTGTCACTGAAGCTTTCTTT,CASSPFRFVTEAFF
TRBJ1-2,-,TRBV5-5,TRBD1,TGTGCCAGCAGCCCGGGACAGGACAACTATGGCTACACCTTC,CASSPGQDNYGYTF
TRBJ2-7,-,TRBV11-2,TRBD2,TGTGCCAGCAGCTTAGGGCTACTTGAAAGCGGGGTCCGGGAGGAGCAGTACTTC,CASSLGLLESGVREEQYF
TRBJ1-4,-,TRBV6-1,TRBD1,TGTGCCAGCAGCCATGGACAGGGAGGCGAAAAACTGTTTTTT,CASSHGQGGEKLFF
TRBJ1-1,-,TRBV13,-,TGTGCCAGCAGCTTAAAGGGAGGAGTTACTGAAGCTTTCTTT,CASSLKGGVTEAFF
TRBJ1-2,-,TRBV30,TRBD1,TGTGCCTGGACCGGGACAGGGATTGGCTACACCTTC,CAWTGTGIGYTF
TRBJ2-5,-,TRBV2,-,TGTGCCAGCGGTCGGGGAACAGGGCTGGGGGAGACCCAGTACTTC,CASGRGTGLGETQYF
TRBJ2-1,-,TRBV4-1,-,TGCGCCAGCAGCCAAGGGTGGCAGAGCTCCTACAATGAGCAGTTCTTC,CASSQGWQSSYNEQFF
TRBJ2-2,-,TRBV19,-,TGTGCCAGTAGTATAGATGGGGGTAACACCGGGGAGCTGTTTTTT,CASSIDGGNTGELFF
TRBJ1-2,-,TRBV9,-,TGTGCCAGCAGCGTAGGCAGCGGCCCTAACTATGGCTACACCTTC,CASSVGSGPNYGYTF
TRBJ2-5,-,TRBV5-4,-,TGTGCCAGCAGCTTGTTCGCAGGAGTGGGGGATGAGACCCAGTACTTC,CASSLFAGVGDETQYF
TRBJ2-7,-,TRBV10-3,TRBD1,TGTGCCATCAGGGATGACAGGGGAAGCTCCTACGAGCAGTACTTC,CAIRDDRGSSYEQYF
TRBJ2-2,-,TRBV5-1,TRBD1,TGCGCCAGCAGCTTGTTGGGACAGGTTTCTCGCGGGGAGCTGTTTTTT,CASSLLGQVSRGELFF
TRBJ1-2,-,TRBV29-1,TRBD1,TGCAGCGTTGAAGGACAGGGGGCCAACTATGGCTACACCTTC,CSVEGQGANYGYTF
TRBJ1-2,once,TRBV5-1,-,TGCGCCAGCAGCTTGGGGGACAAGAACTATGGCTACACCTTC,CASSLGDKNYGYTF
TRBJ1-2,once,TRBV10-3,TRBD1,TGTGCCATCAGTGGGACAGGCAACTATGGCTACACCTTC,CAISGTGNYGYTF
TRBJ2-5,-,TRBV7-9,-,TGTGCCAGCAGCTTAGTTTTGTGGGGGGACCACCAAGAGACCCAGTACTTC,CASSLVLWGDHQETQYF
TRBJ2-5,-,TRBV7-8,TRBD2,TGTGCCAGCAGCCACGAGTCTGTGGCGGGGGTAGAAGAGACCCAGTACTTC,CASSHESVAGVEETQYF
TRBJ2-2,-,TRBV7-7,-,TGTGCCAGCAGCGAATACGCGAACACCGGGGAGCTGTTTTTT,CASSEYANTGELFF
TRBJ1-5,-,TRBV25-1,-,TGTGCCAGCAGTGAATTTCGGGCCAGTTTCCCCCAGCATTTT,CASSEFRASFPQHF
TRBJ2-7,-,TRBV7-9,-,TGTGCCAGCCCCCCCGGGGTCCCCTACGAGCAGTACTTC,CASPPGVPYEQYF
TRBJ2-6,-,TRBV19,-,TGTGCCAGTAGTATTCCTGGGGCCAACGTCCTGACTTTC,CASSIPGANVLTF
TRBJ2-7,-,TRBV7-2,TRBD2,TGTGCCAGCAGCTTGCGGGGGGGCGGCGACGAGCAGTACTTC,CASSLRGGGDEQYF
TRBJ2-7,-,TRBV6-1,-,TGTGCCAGCTCACGGGACGGATTAGCCTACGAGCAGTACTTC,CASSRDGLAYEQYF
TRBJ2-3,once,TRBV9,TRBD2,TGTGCCAGCAGCGTAGCTGCGGGGGGGTCTTTCACAGATACGCAGTATTTT,CASSVAAGGSFTDTQYF
TRBJ2-7,-,TRBV5-6,-,TGTGCCAGCAGCTTAAGGGCTATTTTCGCCGAGCAGTACTTC,CASSLRAIFAEQYF
TRBJ2-5,-,TRBV9,TRBD2,TGTGCCAGCAGCGTAGGCCTAGCGGGGCACCAAGAGACCCAGTACTTC,CASSVGLAGHQETQYF
TRBJ2-3,once,TRBV7-9,-,TGTGCCAGCAGCTTAGGAGTGGGCAGCACAGATACGCAGTATTTT,CASSLGVGSTDTQYF
TRBJ2-3,-,TRBV10-3,TRBD1,TGTGCCATCACCCCAGGGACAGGGGCGAAGGATACGCAGTATTTT,CAITPGTGAKDTQYF
TRBJ2-7,-,TRBV5-3,TRBD1,TGTGCCAGAAGCGACAATCCGGGACAGACCTACGAGCAGTACTTC,CARSDNPGQTYEQYF
TRBJ1-2,-,TRBV19,-,TGTGCCAGCGGGAAATCGAGTGGCTACACCTTC,CASGKSSGYTF
TRBJ2-2,-,TRBV9,TRBD2,TGTGCCAGCAGCGTAGGACTAGCGGAGAACACCGGGGAGCTGTTTTTT,CASSVGLAENTGELFF
TRBJ2-1,-,TRBV15,-,TGTGCCACCAGCAGGAATATACAGGACAATGAGCAGTTCTTC,CATSRNIQDNEQFF
TRBJ2-3,-,TRBV5-8,TRBD2,TGTGCCAGCAGCCCCACCGGGGGGGAGACAGATACGCAGTATTTT,CASSPTGGETDTQYF